Described below is a single T cell receptor beta chain sequence and its context. The antigen is unknown. Germline values: CDR1 WSHSY, CDR2 SAAADI. The CDR3 has 13 amino acids. Trimming stripped 2 bases from V and 3 bases from J, with 6 bases between. The assay was immunoSEQ multiplex PCR, and TCRdb's table has in-frame clones only and misses some. The sample holds approximately 25,000 clones, 77% seen once. The data were taken from a study of a mutant IDH1 vaccine in newly diagnosed glioma. Study in general: Eight vaccine doses were administered to patients at weeks 1, 3, 5, 7, 11, 15, 19 and 23. Patients under treatment included approximately 62% males and 37.5% females and had a mean age of about 37 years. Patients got radiotherapy, temozolomide, or both beforehand, and most got both.

Study-wide results and caveats: Shifts in the top peripheral T cell clonotypes seemed unrelated to pseudoprogression.

Indicated time point: week 5, during vaccination. Vaccination used 300 ug of mutant IDH1 20-mer peptide per dose, with topical imiquimod. The chain couples TRBV10-2 to TRBJ2-3; the D is unclear. The clonotype was recovered from a man aged 35 to 55 with glioma. The source material was PBMCs, sampled from a glioma patient whose treatment included an IDH1 peptide vaccine. CDR3 amino acids: CASSEPFTDTQYF. The DNA for the CDR3 is TGCGCCAGCAGTGAGCCTTTTACAGATACGCAGTATTTT.